This T cell receptor (beta chain) was sequenced in a study of identical twins. Whole-study findings and limits: Memory repertoires lacked the insertion deficit that abundant cord blood beta clonotypes showed. Monozygotic twins shared more out-of-frame TCR alpha than recombination models predicted.

The CDR3 has 14 residues. Looked up from germline, CDR1 is LGHNA and CDR2 is YSLEER. Deletions cut 0 bases from V and 5 bases from J, with 9 bases between. Template switching (which added a universal primer site) was used, and cDNA carried unique molecular identifiers. TCRdb analysed the 5' RACE reads with MiXCR anew, one entry per CDR3 protein. Of a few hundred thousand distinct CDR3 sequences in the sample, 9.5% to 10% were seen once. There are many counts of this clonotype. The antigen is undetermined. The data were also submitted as part of a second study, on yellow fever vaccine responses in identical twins.

This rearrangement joins TRBV4-3 to TRBJ2-3; the D is unclear. This sequence originates from a woman younger than 30 in good health. Material for sequencing was PBMCs. The CDR3 reads CASSQEGSVDTQYF. CDR3 coding DNA: TGCGCCAGCAGCCAAGAAGGATCGGTAGATACGCAGTATTTT.